Listed below are T cell receptor beta chains from one sample, sequenced in a study of tumor T cells in aggressive B-cell lymphoma. Assay used: immunoSEQ multiplex PCR; TCRdb lists only in-frame clones, some missing. The table lists about 7,900 clones, roughly four fifths of them singletons. The specimen was tumor tissue. The receptor set was obtained from an adult with diffuse large B cell lymphoma. The CDR3 runs from the conserved cysteine through the conserved F or W. D genes are given only for firm matches. Clone size appears in some rows only: once, few, many, or a class for an expanded clone.

>TRBV5-1|.|TRBJ1-2|few
CASSLDGANYGYTF
TGCGCCAGCAGCTTGGACGGAGCTAACTATGGCTACACCTTC
>TRBV6-6|TRBD1|TRBJ1-5|.
CASSAIQGAKGQPQHF
TGTGCCAGCAGTGCTATACAGGGGGCTAAGGGTCAGCCCCAGCATTTT
>TRBV30|TRBD1|TRBJ1-2|.
CAWSMRTGIFSNYGYTF
TGTGCCTGGAGTATGCGGACAGGGATTTTTTCTAACTATGGCTACACCTTC
>TRBV18|.|TRBJ2-7|.
CASSPPGARAVNPYEQYF
TGTGCCAGCTCACCACCGGGGGCTCGGGCGGTGAATCCTTACGAGCAGTACTTC
>TRBV4-3|.|TRBJ1-1|few
CASSQGAGYMNTEAFF
TGCGCCAGCAGCCAGGGAGCCGGATACATGAACACTGAAGCTTTCTTT
>TRBV7-9|.|TRBJ1-1|few
CASSLGGRNTEAFF
TGTGCCAGCAGCTTAGGGGGCAGGAACACTGAAGCTTTCTTT
>TRBV28|TRBD1|TRBJ1-2|.
CASSFGQGDYGYTF
TGTGCCAGCAGTTTCGGACAGGGTGACTATGGCTACACCTTC
>TRBV28|.|TRBJ2-3|.
CASSSGLDTQYF
TGTGCCAGCAGTTCAGGCCTAGATACGCAGTATTTT
>TRBV14|.|TRBJ2-7|.
CASSQVGVVRDEQYF
TGTGCCAGCAGCCAAGTAGGGGTGGTTCGTGACGAGCAGTACTTC
>TRBV30|.|TRBJ1-1|few
CAWTGGVTEAFF
TGTGCCTGGACTGGCGGGGTCACTGAAGCTTTCTTT
>TRBV19|TRBD1|TRBJ2-7|.
CASSISQGAHPYERYF
TGTGCCAGTAGTATATCACAGGGGGCCCATCCCTACGAGCGGTACTTC
>TRBV6-5|.|TRBJ1-4|.
CASSRAGGGSEKLFF
TGTGCCAGCAGCAGGGCGGGGGGAGGGTCTGAGAAACTGTTTTTT
>TRBV4-1|TRBD1|TRBJ1-4|.
CASSPGQGAALEKLFF
TGCGCCAGCAGCCCAGGACAGGGGGCGGCCCTTGAAAAACTGTTTTTT
>TRBV21-1|.|TRBJ2-1|.
CASTGSGEQFF
TGTGCCAGCACAGGGTCGGGTGAGCAGTTCTTC
>TRBV6-5|TRBD2|TRBJ2-1|once
CASRLAGEGNEQFF
TGTGCCAGCAGATTAGCGGGAGAGGGCAATGAGCAGTTCTTC
>TRBV7-9|.|TRBJ1-1|.
CASSFTRDTEAFF
TGTGCCAGCAGCTTTACGAGGGACACTGAAGCTTTCTTT
>TRBV29-1|TRBD1|TRBJ1-3|once
CSVVPTGVNTIYF
TGCAGCGTTGTCCCGACAGGGGTAAACACCATATATTTT
>TRBV15|.|TRBJ2-7|.
CATSREKQALTF
TGTGCCACCAGCAGAGAGAAACAGGCCCTCACCTTC
>TRBV11-2|.|TRBJ2-3|.
CASSLDALGDTQYF
TGTGCCAGCAGCTTAGACGCCCTCGGAGATACGCAGTATTTT
>TRBV4-3|TRBD2|TRBJ2-1|.
CASSQERTSGRVYNEQFF
TGCGCCAGCAGCCAAGAGAGGACTAGCGGGAGAGTTTACAATGAGCAGTTCTTC
>TRBV28|TRBD1|TRBJ2-7|.
CASGPRDRGFDEQYF
TGTGCCAGCGGCCCCCGGGACAGGGGGTTCGACGAGCAGTACTTC
>TRBV29-1|TRBD1|TRBJ2-7|.
CSATRTGAGEQYF
TGCAGCGCGACCCGGACAGGGGCCGGGGAGCAGTACTTC
>TRBV30|TRBD2|TRBJ2-1|.
CAWSVLSSGKGNEQFF
TGTGCCTGGAGTGTACTGTCCAGCGGGAAGGGGAATGAGCAGTTCTTC
>TRBV2|.|TRBJ1-2|.
CASSEAVYGEGRYGYTF
TGTGCCAGCAGTGAAGCAGTTTACGGCGAGGGGAGGTATGGCTACACCTTC
>TRBV19|.|TRBJ2-7|.
CASSRLGRYEQYF
TGTGCCAGTAGTCGACTAGGAAGGTACGAGCAGTACTTC
>TRBV29-1|TRBD1|TRBJ2-7|.
CSVELGDRGYEQYF
TGCAGCGTTGAACTGGGGGACAGGGGTTACGAGCAGTACTTC
>TRBV6-5|TRBD2|TRBJ2-7|.
CASSRDWTSDEQYF
TGTGCCAGCAGTCGCGACTGGACTAGCGACGAGCAGTACTTC
>TRBV6-5|TRBD1|TRBJ1-5|.
CASSYSNRGGQPQHF
TGTGCCAGCAGTTACTCGAACAGGGGTGGCCAGCCCCAGCATTTT
>TRBV18|TRBD2|TRBJ2-7|.
CASSPLGRAWEGYEQYF
TGTGCCAGCTCACCATTGGGCCGAGCTTGGGAGGGATACGAGCAGTACTTC
>TRBV5-8|.|TRBJ1-5|few
CASSLRVGNQPQHF
TGTGCCAGCAGCTTGCGGGTGGGCAATCAGCCCCAGCATTTT
>TRBV5-4|TRBD1|TRBJ2-1|.
CASSLATGGEQFF
TGTGCCAGCAGCTTGGCTACAGGGGGCGAGCAGTTCTTC
>TRBV11-3|.|TRBJ2-7|few
CASSSGGNHEQYF
TGTGCCAGCAGCTCCGGCGGGAACCACGAGCAGTACTTC
>TRBV18|TRBD1|TRBJ2-3|once
CASSPRTGEPDTQYF
TGTGCCAGCTCACCAAGGACAGGGGAACCAGATACGCAGTATTTT
>TRBV5-1|TRBD1|TRBJ2-7|.
CASSYGTAYEQYF
TGCGCCAGCAGCTACGGGACAGCCTACGAGCAGTACTTC
>TRBV27|.|TRBJ2-7|once
CASRERGPSYEQYF
TGTGCCAGCAGGGAACGTGGGCCCTCCTACGAGCAGTACTTC
>TRBV10-3|.|TRBJ1-2|.
CAISESSSGRDGYTF
TGTGCCATCAGTGAGTCGTCCTCCGGCAGGGATGGCTACACCTTC
>TRBV18|.|TRBJ2-5|.
CASSHGVPGTQYF
TGTGCCAGCTCCCACGGCGTCCCGGGGACCCAGTACTTC